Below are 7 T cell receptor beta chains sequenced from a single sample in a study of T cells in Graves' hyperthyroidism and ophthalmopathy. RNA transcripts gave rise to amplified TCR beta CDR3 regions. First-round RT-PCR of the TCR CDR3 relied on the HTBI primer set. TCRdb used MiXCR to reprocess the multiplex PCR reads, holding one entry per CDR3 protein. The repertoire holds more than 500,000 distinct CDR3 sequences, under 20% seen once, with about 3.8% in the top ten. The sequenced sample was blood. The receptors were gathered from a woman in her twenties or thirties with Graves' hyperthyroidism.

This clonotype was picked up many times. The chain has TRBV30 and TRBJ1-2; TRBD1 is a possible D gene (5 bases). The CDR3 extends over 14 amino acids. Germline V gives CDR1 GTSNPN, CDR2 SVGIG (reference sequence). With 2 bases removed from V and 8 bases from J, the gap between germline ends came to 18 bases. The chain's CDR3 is CAWSILTVQGGYTF. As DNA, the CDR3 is TGTGCCTGGAGTATACTGACCGTTCAGGGCGGCTACACCTTC. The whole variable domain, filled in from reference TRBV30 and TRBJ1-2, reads SQTIHQWPATLVQPVGSPLSLECTVEGTSNPNLYWYRQAAGRGLQLLFYSVGIGQISSEVPQNLSASRPQDRQFILSSKKLLLSDSGFYLCAWSILTVQGGYTFGSGTRLTVV.

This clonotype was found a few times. The CDR3 coding sequence is TGTGCCACCAGTAATTCGACAGCCTCGTACACCTTC. Its translation is CATSNSTASYTF. V is TRBV24-1 and J is TRBJ1-2, with a weak D call TRBD1 (5 bases). Germline CDR1 reads KGHDR; CDR2 reads SFDVKD. This CDR3 region has 12 residues. The V end was cut by 6 bases, the J end by 11 bases, with 15 bases between.

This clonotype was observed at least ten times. CDR3 sequence (DNA): TGTGCCAGCAGCTCGACAAACACCGGGGAGCTGTTTTTT. This translates into CASSSTNTGELFF. V gene TRBV5-6 combines with J gene TRBJ2-2, with D unclear. CDR3 length: 13 residues. V lost 3 bases and J 2 bases, leaving 5 bases between the germline ends. Germline V lookup: CDR1 SGHDT, CDR2 YYEEEE.

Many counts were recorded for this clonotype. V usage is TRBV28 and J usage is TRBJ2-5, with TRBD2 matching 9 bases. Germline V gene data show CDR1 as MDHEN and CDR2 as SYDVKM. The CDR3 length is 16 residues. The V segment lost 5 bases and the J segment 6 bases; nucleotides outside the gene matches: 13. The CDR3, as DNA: TGTGCCAGCAGTGGGCCAGGTAGCGGGAGCCCCCAGACCCAGTACTTC. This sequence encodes CASSGPGSGSPQTQYF.

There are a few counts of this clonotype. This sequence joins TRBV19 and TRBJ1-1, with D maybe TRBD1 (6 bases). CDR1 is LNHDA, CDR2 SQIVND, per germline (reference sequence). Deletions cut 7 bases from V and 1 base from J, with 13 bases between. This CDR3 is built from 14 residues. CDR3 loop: CASINGGGNTEAFF. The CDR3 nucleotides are TGTGCCAGTATCAACGGAGGGGGGAACACTGAAGCTTTCTTT.

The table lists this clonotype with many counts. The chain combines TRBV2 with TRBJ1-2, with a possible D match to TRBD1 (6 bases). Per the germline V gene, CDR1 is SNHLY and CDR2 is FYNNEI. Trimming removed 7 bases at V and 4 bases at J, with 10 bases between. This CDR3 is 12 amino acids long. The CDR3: CASNRDIYGYTF. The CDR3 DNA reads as TGTGCCAGCAACCGGGACATCTATGGCTACACCTTC.

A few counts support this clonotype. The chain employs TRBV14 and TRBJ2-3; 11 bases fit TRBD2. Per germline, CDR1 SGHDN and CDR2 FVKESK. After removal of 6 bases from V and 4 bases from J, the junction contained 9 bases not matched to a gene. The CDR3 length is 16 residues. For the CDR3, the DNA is TGTGCCAGCAGTCGAGTCGGACTAGCGGGTTCAGATACGCAGTATTTT. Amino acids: CASSRVGLAGSDTQYF. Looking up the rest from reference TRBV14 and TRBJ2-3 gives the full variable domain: EAGVTQFPSHSVIEKGQTVTLRCDPISGHDNLYWYRRVMGKEIKFLLHFVKESKQDESGMPNNRFLAERTGGTYSTLKVQPAELEDSGVYFCASSRVGLAGSDTQYFGPGTRLTVL.